This section outlines one T cell receptor beta chain sequence together with its context. Generated by immunoSEQ multiplex PCR, the TCRdb table keeps only in-frame clones and is missing some. Of about 680,000 clones listed, around 89% are singletons. The entry originates in a study of Ad26.COV2.S vaccination and SARS-CoV-2 variants. Sample treatment: roughly 20 received Ad26.COV2.S at low or high dose, single or two shots; roughly five received placebo; per-sample allocation not given. The samples date from day 63 after the first vaccine or placebo injection. V was trimmed by 5 bases and J by 12 bases, leaving 17 bases between them. The V gene's germline CDR1 is LGHDT and CDR2 YNNKEL (reference sequence). This CDR3 has 13 residues.

The rearrangement uses TRBV3-1 (or the pseudogene TRBV3-2) and TRBJ2-1; TRBD2 is a possible D gene (5 bases). The TCR comes from a person between 18 and 65 years old who received the Ad26.COV2.S COVID-19 vaccine or a placebo. The sample was peripheral blood, taken in a trial of Ad26.COV2.S vaccine versus placebo. CDR3 in amino acids: CASSFGEGSGQFF. The CDR3 DNA reads as TGTGCCAGCAGCTTCGGCGAGGGAAGCGGGCAGTTCTTC.